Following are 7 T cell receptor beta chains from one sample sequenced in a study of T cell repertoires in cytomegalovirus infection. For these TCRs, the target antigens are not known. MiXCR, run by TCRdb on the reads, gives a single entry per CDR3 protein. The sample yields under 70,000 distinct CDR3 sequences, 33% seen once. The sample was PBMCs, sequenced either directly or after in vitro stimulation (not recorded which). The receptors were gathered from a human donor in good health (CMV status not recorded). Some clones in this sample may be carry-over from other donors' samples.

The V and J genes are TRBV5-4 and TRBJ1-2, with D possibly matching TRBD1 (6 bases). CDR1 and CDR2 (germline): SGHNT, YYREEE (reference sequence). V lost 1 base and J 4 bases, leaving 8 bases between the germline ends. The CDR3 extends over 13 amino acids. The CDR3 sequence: CASSLKGVYGYTF. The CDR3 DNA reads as TGTGCCAGCAGCTTGAAGGGGGTCTATGGCTACACCTTC.

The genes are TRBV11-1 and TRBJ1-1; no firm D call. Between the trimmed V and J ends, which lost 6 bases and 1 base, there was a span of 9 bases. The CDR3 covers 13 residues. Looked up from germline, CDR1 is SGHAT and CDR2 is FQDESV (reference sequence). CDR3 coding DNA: TGTGCCAGCAGTCGGGATCCGAACACTGAAGCTTTCTTT. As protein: CASSRDPNTEAFF.

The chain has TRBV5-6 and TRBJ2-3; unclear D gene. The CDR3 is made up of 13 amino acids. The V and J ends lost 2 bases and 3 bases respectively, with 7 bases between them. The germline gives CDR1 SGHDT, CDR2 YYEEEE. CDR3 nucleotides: TGTGCCAGCAGCTTTTCCCCAACAGATACGCAGTATTTT. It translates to CASSFSPTDTQYF. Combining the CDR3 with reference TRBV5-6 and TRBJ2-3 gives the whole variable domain DAGVTQSPTHLIKTRGQQVTLRCSPKSGHDTVSWYQQALGQGPQFIFQYYEEEERQRGNFPDRFSGHQFPNYSSELNVNALLLGDSALYLCASSFSPTDTQYFGPGTRLTVL.

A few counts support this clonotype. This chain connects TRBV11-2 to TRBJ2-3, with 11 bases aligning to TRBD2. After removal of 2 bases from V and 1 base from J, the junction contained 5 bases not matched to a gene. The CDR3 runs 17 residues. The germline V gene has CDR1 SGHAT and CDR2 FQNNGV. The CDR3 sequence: CASSLWGLADRTDTQYF. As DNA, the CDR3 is TGTGCCAGCAGCTTATGGGGACTAGCGGATCGCACAGATACGCAGTATTTT.

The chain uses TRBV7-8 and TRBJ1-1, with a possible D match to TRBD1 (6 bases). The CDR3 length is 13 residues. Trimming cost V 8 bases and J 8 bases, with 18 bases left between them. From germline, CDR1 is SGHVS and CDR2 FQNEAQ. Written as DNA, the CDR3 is TGTGCCAGCCGAAAAAGGGGGTTCCCCGAAGCTTTCTTT. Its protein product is CASRKRGFPEAFF. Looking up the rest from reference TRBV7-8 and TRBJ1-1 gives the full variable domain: GAGVSQSPRYKVAKRGQDVALRCDPISGHVSLFWYQQALGQGPEFLTYFQNEAQLDKSGLPSDRFFAERPEGSVSTLKIQRTQQEDSAVYLCASRKRGFPEAFFGQGTRLTVV.

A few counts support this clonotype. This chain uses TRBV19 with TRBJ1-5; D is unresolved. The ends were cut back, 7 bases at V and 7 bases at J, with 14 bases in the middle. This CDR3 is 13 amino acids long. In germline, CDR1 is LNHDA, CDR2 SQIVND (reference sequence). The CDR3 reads CASTFGVGQPQHF. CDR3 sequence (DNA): TGTGCCAGTACGTTCGGGGTCGGACAGCCCCAGCATTTT.

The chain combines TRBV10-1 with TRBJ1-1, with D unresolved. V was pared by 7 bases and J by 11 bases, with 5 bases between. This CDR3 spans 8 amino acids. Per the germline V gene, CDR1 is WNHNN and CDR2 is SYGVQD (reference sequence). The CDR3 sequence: CASKVAFF. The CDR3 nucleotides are TGCGCCAGCAAGGTCGCTTTCTTT.